What follows are 7 T cell receptor beta chains derived from one specimen sequenced in a study of shared clonotypes between healthy human individuals. Clones were read by immunoSEQ multiplex PCR, and TCRdb kept only the in-frame ones, dropping some. The sample has more than 600,000 clones, under 95% seen once. CD45RO negativity and positive selection for CCR7 defined naive CD8 cells, a population that excluded terminally differentiated effector memory CD45RA+ cells. The specimen sequenced was naive CD8+ T cells sorted from blood. The receptors shown here come from a man younger than 40 in good health.

The CDR3 DNA reads as TGTGCCAGCAGCTTTAGTAGCGGGAGCACCTACGAGCAGTACTTC. It is translated as CASSFSSGSTYEQYF. The chain links TRBV7-8 to TRBJ2-7; TRBD2 matches 9 bases. The junction had 5 bases not matched to a gene; V was cut back by 3 bases and J by 2 bases. Germline V CDR1 and CDR2: SGHVS, FQNEAQ. CDR3 size: 15 residues.

The chain is built from TRBV15 and TRBJ1-1; D is possibly TRBD1 (5 bases). The CDR3 sequence is 11 residues long. Trimming removed 6 bases at V and 6 bases at J, with 8 bases between. Germline V gives CDR1 LNHNV, CDR2 YYDKDF (reference sequence). The CDR3 here is CATSRGSEAFF. CDR3 DNA sequence: TGTGCCACCAGTAGGGGTTCTGAAGCTTTCTTT.

The rearrangement uses TRBV7-2 and TRBJ1-1, with TRBD1 identical over 8 bases. The germline gives CDR1 SGHTA, CDR2 FQGNSA. The CDR3 is made up of 17 amino acids. J gave up 1 base and V 5 bases, and 12 bases lay outside the gene matches. DNA of the CDR3: TGTGCCAGCAGCGAAAGGACAGGGACGGTAGGGAACACTGAAGCTTTCTTT. Translating gives CASSERTGTVGNTEAFF. The full variable domain, in which reference TRBV7-2 and TRBJ1-1 provide the parts outside the CDR3, is GAGVSQSPSNKVTEKGKDVELRCDPISGHTALYWYRQSLGQGLEFLIYFQGNSAPDKSGLPSDRFSAERTGGSVSTLTIQRTQQEDSAVYLCASSERTGTVGNTEAFFGQGTRLTVV.

The chain is built from TRBV19 and TRBJ2-1; 7 bases line up with TRBD2. The germline CDR1 and CDR2 sequences are LNHDA and SQIVND (reference sequence). After removal of 6 bases from V and 6 bases from J, the junction contained 8 bases not matched to a gene. This CDR3 has 14 amino acids. The CDR3, as DNA: TGTGCCAGTAGGGAAGCGGGAAAAGTCAATGAGCAGTTCTTC. This sequence encodes CASREAGKVNEQFF.

The chain carries TRBV5-1 and TRBJ2-7; D is undetermined. The germline V gene encodes CDR1 SGHRS and CDR2 YFSETQ. CDR3 length: 15 amino acids. Trimming left V 1 base short and J 6 bases short, with 17 bases between. The CDR3 region is CASSLLPAKASEQYF. Written as DNA, the CDR3 is TGCGCCAGCAGCTTGCTTCCGGCTAAGGCCAGCGAGCAGTACTTC.

This chain uses TRBV4-1 with TRBJ2-1; D gene ambiguous. V gave up 2 bases and J gave up 7 bases, with 24 bases separating them. CDR3 length: 18 residues. Germline CDR1 reads MGHRA; CDR2 reads YSYEKL. The CDR3 region is CASSQNVVGLASTNEQFF. The CDR3 DNA follows: TGCGCCAGCAGCCAAAACGTAGTAGGGTTGGCGAGTACAAATGAGCAGTTCTTC.

The chain has TRBV5-5 and TRBJ2-2; 8 nucleotides agree with TRBD2. The trim removed 4 bases at V and 1 base at J, leaving 6 bases unmatched. The length of the CDR3 is 16 residues. Per the germline V gene, CDR1 is SGHKS and CDR2 is YYEKEE (reference sequence). The chain's CDR3 is CASSGSGSGNTGELFF. CDR3 sequence (DNA): TGTGCCAGCAGCGGAAGCGGGAGCGGGAACACCGGGGAGCTGTTTTTT.